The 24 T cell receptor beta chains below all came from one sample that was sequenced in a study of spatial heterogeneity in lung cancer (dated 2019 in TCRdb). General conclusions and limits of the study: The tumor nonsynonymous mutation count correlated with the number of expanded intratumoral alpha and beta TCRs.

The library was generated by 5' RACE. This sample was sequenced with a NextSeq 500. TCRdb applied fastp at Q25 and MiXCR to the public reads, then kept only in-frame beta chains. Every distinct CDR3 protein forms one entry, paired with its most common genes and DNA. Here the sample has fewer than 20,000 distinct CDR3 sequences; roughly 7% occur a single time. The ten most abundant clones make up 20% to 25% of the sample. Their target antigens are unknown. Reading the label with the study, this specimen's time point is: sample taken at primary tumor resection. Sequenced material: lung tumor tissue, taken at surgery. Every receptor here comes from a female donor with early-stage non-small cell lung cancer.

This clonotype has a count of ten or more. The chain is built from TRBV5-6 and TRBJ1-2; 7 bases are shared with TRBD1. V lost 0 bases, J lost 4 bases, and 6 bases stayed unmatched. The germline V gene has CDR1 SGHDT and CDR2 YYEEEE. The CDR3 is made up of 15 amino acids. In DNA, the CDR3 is TGTGCCAGCAGCTTGGCGGCAGGGGGGATCTATGGCTACACCTTC. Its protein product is CASSLAAGGIYGYTF.

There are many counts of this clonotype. The CDR3 loop reads CASSLEFRENEKLFF. CDR3 bases: TGCGCCAGCAGCTTGGAGTTCAGAGAGAATGAAAAACTGTTTTTT. The V and J genes are TRBV5-1 and TRBJ1-4; D unclear. Trimming took 0 bases from V and 5 from J, leaving 11 bases between them. This CDR3 comprises 15 residues. The germline CDR1 and CDR2 sequences are SGHRS and YFSETQ.

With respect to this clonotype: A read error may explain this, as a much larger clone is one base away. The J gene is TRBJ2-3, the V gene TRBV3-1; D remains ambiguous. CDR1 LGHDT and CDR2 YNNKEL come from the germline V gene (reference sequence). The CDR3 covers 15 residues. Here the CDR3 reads CASSQDVRAPDTRYF. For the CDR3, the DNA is TGTGCCAGCAGCCAAGATGTTCGGGCCCCGGATACGCGGTATTTT.

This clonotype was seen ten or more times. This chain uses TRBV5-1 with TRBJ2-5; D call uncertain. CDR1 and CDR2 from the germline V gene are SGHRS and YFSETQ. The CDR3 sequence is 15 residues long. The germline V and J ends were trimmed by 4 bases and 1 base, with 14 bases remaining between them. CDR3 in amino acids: CASSKDAIPQETQYF. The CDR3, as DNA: TGCGCCAGCAGCAAGGACGCAATCCCCCAAGAGACCCAGTACTTC.

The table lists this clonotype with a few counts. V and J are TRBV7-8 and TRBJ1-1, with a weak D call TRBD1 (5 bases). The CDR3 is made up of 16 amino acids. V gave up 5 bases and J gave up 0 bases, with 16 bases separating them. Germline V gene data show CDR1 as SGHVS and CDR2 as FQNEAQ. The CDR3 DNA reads TGTGCCAGCAGCGCCCACAGGAGTGGGATGAACACTGAAGCTTTCTTT. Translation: CASSAHRSGMNTEAFF.

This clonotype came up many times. CDR3 DNA sequence: TGTGCCAGCAGGCGGCCAGGGGGAAGCTACGAGCAGTACTTC. Amino acids: CASRRPGGSYEQYF. The genes are TRBV6-2 or TRBV6-3 and TRBJ2-7; TRBD1 aligns across 7 bases. CDR1 and CDR2 (germline): MNHEY, SVGEGT. The CDR3 consists of 14 residues. J gave up 3 bases and V 6 bases, and 8 bases lay outside the gene matches.

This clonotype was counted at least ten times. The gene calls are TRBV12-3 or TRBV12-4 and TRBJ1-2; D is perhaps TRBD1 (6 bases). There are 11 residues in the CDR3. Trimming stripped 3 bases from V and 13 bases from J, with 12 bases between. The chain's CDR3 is CASSFGGGPTF. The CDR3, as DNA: TGTGCCAGCAGTTTTGGAGGGGGACCCACCTTC.

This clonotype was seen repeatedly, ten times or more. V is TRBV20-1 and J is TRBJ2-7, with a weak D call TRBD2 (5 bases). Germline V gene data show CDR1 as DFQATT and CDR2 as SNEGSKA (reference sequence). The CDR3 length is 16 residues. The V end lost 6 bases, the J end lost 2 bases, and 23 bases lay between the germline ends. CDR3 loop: CSAPTLQMTGTYEQYF. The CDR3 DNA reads TGCAGTGCCCCGACACTCCAAATGACGGGGACCTACGAGCAGTACTTC.

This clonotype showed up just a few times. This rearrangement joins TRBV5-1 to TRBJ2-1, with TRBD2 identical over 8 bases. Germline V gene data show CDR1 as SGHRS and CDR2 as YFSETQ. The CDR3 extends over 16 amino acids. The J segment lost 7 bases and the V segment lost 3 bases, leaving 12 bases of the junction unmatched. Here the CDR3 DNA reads TGCGCCAGCAGCTCCTCCCTCACGGGGGGGCGGAATGAGCAGTTCTTC. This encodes CASSSSLTGGRNEQFF.

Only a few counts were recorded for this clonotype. In DNA form, the CDR3 reads TGTGCCAGCAGCCCCCGGACAGGGGGCTCCTACGAGCAGTACTTC. Amino acids: CASSPRTGGSYEQYF. This sequence joins TRBV9 and TRBJ2-7, with 10 bases that match TRBD1. Germline V gene sequence: CDR1 SGDLS, CDR2 YYNGEE. The junction had 4 bases not matched to a gene; V was cut back by 4 bases and J by 0 bases. This CDR3 has 15 amino acids. Full variable domain (missing parts from reference TRBV9 and TRBJ2-7): DSGVTQTPKHLITATGQRVTLRCSPRSGDLSVYWYQQSLDQGLQFLIQYYNGEERAKGNILERFSAQQFPDLHSELNLSSLELGDSALYFCASSPRTGGSYEQYFGPGTRLTVT.

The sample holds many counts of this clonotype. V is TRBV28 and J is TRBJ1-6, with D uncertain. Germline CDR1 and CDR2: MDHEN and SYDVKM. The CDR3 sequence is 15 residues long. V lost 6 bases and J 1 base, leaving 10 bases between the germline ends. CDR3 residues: CASSMVKSYNSPLHF. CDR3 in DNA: TGTGCCAGCAGCATGGTAAAATCCTATAATTCACCCCTCCACTTT.

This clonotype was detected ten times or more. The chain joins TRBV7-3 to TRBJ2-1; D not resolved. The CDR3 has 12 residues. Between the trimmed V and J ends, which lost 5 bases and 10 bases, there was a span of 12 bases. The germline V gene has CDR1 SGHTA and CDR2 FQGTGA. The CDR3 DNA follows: TGTGCCAGCAGCCTACAACTCGGCGAGCAGTTCTTC. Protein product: CASSLQLGEQFF.

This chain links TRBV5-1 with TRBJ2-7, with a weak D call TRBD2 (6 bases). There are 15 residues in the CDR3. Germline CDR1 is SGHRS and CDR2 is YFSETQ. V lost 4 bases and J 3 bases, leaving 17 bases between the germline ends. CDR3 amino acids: CASSPAGPRNYEQYF. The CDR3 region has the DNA TGCGCCAGCAGCCCGGCGGGGCCCCGAAACTACGAGCAGTACTTC.

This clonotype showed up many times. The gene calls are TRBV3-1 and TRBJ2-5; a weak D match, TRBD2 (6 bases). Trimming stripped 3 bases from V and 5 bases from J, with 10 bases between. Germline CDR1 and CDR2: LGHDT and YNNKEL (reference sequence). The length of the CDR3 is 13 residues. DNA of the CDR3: TGTGCCAGCAGCCAGGGGGGTGTGGAGACCCAGTACTTC. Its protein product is CASSQGGVETQYF.

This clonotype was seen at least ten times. The CDR3 DNA reads TGTGCCAGCAGCCCCCCCCCAGGGCAGGAAAAACTGTTTTTT. This sequence encodes CASSPPPGQEKLFF. The chain is built from TRBV6-6 and TRBJ1-4, with D tentatively TRBD1 (5 bases). Germline V CDR1 and CDR2: MNHNY, SVGAGI (reference sequence). There are 14 residues in the CDR3. Trimming pared 6 bases from V and 8 bases from J, leaving 16 bases between.

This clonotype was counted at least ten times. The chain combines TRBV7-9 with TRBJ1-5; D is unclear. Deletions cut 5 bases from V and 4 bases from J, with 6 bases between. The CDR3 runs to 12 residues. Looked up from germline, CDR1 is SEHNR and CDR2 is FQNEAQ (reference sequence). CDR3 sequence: CASSPENQPQHF. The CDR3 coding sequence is TGTGCCAGCAGCCCGGAAAATCAGCCCCAGCATTTT.

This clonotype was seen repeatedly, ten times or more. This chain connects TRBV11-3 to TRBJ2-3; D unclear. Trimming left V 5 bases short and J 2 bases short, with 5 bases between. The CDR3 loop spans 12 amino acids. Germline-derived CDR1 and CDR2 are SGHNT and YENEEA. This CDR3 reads CASSLNTDTQYF. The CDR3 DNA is TGTGCCAGCAGCCTAAACACAGATACGCAGTATTTT.

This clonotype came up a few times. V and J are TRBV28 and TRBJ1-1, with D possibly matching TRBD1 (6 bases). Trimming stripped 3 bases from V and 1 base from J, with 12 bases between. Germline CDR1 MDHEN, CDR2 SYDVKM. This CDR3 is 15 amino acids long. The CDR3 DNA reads TGTGCCAGCAGTTTCACAGGGAGGGGGAACACTGAAGCTTTCTTT. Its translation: CASSFTGRGNTEAFF.

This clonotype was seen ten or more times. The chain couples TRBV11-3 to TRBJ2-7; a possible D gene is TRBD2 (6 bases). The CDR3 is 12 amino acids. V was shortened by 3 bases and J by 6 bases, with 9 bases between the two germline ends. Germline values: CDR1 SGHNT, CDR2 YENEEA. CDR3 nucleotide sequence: TGTGCCAGCAGCTTGGGGGACTTCGAGCAGTACTTC. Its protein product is CASSLGDFEQYF.

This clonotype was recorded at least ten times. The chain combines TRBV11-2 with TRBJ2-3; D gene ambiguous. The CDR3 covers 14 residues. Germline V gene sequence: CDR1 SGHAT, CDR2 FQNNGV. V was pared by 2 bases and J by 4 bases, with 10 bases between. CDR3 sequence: CASSLNSRADTQYF. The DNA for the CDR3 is TGTGCCAGCAGCTTAAACAGCCGCGCAGATACGCAGTATTTT.

Here the CDR3 DNA reads TGTGCCAGCAGTCCCTCATACGGAAGCCCAGATACGCAGTATTTT. Its protein product is CASSPSYGSPDTQYF. The chain combines TRBV2 with TRBJ2-3; D is undetermined. Looked up from germline, CDR1 is SNHLY and CDR2 is FYNNEI. This CDR3 comprises 15 residues. V dropped 5 bases and J dropped 4 bases, with 16 bases sitting between them. Filled out from reference TRBV2 and TRBJ2-3, the complete variable domain reads EPEVTQTPSHQVTQMGQEVILRCVPISNHLYFYWYRQILGQKVEFLVSFYNNEISEKSEIFDDQFSVERPDGSNFTLKIRSTKLEDSAMYFCASSPSYGSPDTQYFGPGTRLTVL.

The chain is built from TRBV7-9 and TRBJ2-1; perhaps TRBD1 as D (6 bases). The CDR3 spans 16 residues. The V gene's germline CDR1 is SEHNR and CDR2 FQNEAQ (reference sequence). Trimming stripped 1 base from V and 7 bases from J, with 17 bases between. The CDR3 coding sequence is TGTGCCAGCAGCTTAGGTTTTTGGGGGCGCGGGAATGAGCAGTTCTTC. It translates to CASSLGFWGRGNEQFF. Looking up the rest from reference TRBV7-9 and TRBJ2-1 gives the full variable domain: DTGVSQNPRHKITKRGQNVTFRCDPISEHNRLYWYRQTLGQGPEFLTYFQNEAQLEKSRLLSDRFSAERPKGSFSTLEIQRTEQGDSAMYLCASSLGFWGRGNEQFFGPGTRLTVL.

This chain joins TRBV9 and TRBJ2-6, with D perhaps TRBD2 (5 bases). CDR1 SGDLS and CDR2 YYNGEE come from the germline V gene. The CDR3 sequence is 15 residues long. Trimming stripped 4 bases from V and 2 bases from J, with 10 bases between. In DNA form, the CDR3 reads TGTGCCAGCAGCCGCCTAGCCGCTGGGGCCAACGTCCTGACTTTC. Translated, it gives CASSRLAAGANVLTF.

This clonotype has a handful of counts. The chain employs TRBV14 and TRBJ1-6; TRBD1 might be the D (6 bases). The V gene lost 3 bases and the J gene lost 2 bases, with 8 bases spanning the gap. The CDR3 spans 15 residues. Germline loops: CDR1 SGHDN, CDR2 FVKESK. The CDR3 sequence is CASSHAGAYNSPLHF. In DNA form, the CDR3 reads TGTGCCAGCAGCCATGCAGGGGCCTATAATTCACCCCTCCACTTT.